A selection of T cell receptor beta chains follows, all from one sample in a study of technical replicates of blood from a few donors. Profiling relied on immunoSEQ multiplex PCR, and the TCRdb table lists in-frame clones only, not all of them. The sample comprises about 79,000 clones, roughly 92% of which are singletons, and under 0.3% rests with the top ten. The sequenced material came from T cells isolated from PBMCs. These receptor sequences come from a human donor in good health. Both conserved end residues are part of each CDR3. A D gene is named only where the DNA matches it firmly. Expanded clones get a size class; other rows say once, few or many, or leave the size out.

j_gene,v_gene,d_gene,abundance,CDR3aa,CDR3nt
TRBJ1-5,TRBV6-5,.,.,CASSENYSNQPQHF,TGTGCCAGCAGTGAGAACTATAGCAATCAGCCCCAGCATTTT
TRBJ2-1,TRBV10-3,TRBD2,once,CAISSGLAGAYNEQFF,TGTGCCATCAGCTCGGGACTAGCGGGAGCATACAATGAGCAGTTCTTC
TRBJ2-7,TRBV4-1,TRBD2,.,CASSQPIAGENEQYF,TGCGCCAGCAGCCAACCGATAGCGGGGGAAAATGAGCAGTACTTC
TRBJ2-7,TRBV7-6,TRBD1,.,CASSLGTGYEQYF,TGTGCCAGCAGCCTCGGGACAGGGTACGAGCAGTACTTC
TRBJ1-2,TRBV28,.,.,CASSPRAQGGRGYTF,TGTGCCAGCAGCCCCCGGGCCCAAGGGGGTAGAGGCTACACCTTC
TRBJ2-1,TRBV29-1,.,.,CSVVLATPYNEQFF,TGCAGCGTCGTACTAGCTACCCCCTACAATGAGCAGTTCTTC
TRBJ2-7,TRBV30,TRBD1,once,CAWIKPGQGNEQYF,TGTGCCTGGATAAAACCGGGACAGGGGAACGAGCAGTACTTC
TRBJ1-4,TRBV5-1,.,.,CASSSWGANEKLFF,TGCGCCAGCAGCTCCTGGGGAGCTAATGAAAAACTGTTTTTT
TRBJ1-4,TRBV5-1,.,.,CASSLFPRATNEKLFF,TGCGCCAGCAGCTTGTTCCCGCGAGCAACTAATGAAAAACTGTTTTTT
TRBJ2-2,TRBV7-8,.,.,CASSNSGGGTGELFF,TGTGCCAGCAGCAATAGCGGAGGAGGGACCGGGGAGCTGTTTTTT
TRBJ1-3,TRBV28,TRBD1,.,CASRPGQPSGNTIYF,TGTGCCAGCCGGCCGGGACAGCCCTCTGGAAACACCATATATTTT
TRBJ1-1,TRBV7-6,TRBD1,.,CASSTGQETMNTEAFF,TGTGCCAGCAGCACTGGACAGGAAACGATGAACACTGAAGCTTTCTTT
TRBJ2-2,TRBV5-6,.,.,CASSLGSTGELFF,TGTGCCAGCAGCTTGGGCAGCACCGGGGAGCTGTTTTTT
TRBJ1-2,TRBV7-2,.,.,CASSSDRGNYGYTF,TGTGCCAGCAGCTCCGACCGAGGGAACTATGGCTACACCTTC
TRBJ2-7,TRBV18,.,.,CASSVFDSRDYEQYF,TGTGCCAGCTCAGTCTTCGACAGTCGCGACTACGAGCAGTACTTC
TRBJ2-7,TRBV30,TRBD2,.,CAWTSGGFYEQYF,TGTGCCTGGACTAGCGGGGGTTTCTACGAGCAGTACTTC
TRBJ1-2,TRBV7-9,.,.,CASSPTGDRGYTF,TGTGCCAGCAGCCCAACAGGAGATCGGGGCTACACCTTC
TRBJ2-1,TRBV7-6,TRBD2,.,CASSAQSGVSYNEQFF,TGTGCCAGCAGCGCACAAAGCGGGGTGTCCTACAATGAGCAGTTCTTC
TRBJ1-2,TRBV5-8,TRBD1,.,CAGSTGTGTQRNYGYTF,TGTGCCGGCAGCACAGGGACAGGCACACAACGTAACTATGGCTACACCTTC
TRBJ2-6,TRBV5-1,.,.,CASSLAVSPGANVLTF,TGCGCCAGCAGCTTGGCGGTATCTCCTGGGGCCAACGTCCTGACTTTC
TRBJ2-7,TRBV2,.,once,CASNGGGFVNEQYF,TGTGCCAGCAATGGGGGCGGTTTTGTGAACGAGCAGTACTTC
TRBJ1-1,TRBV7-8,.,.,CASSLGFTREAFF,TGTGCCAGCAGCTTAGGTTTTACACGTGAAGCTTTCTTT
TRBJ2-1,TRBV11-3,TRBD1,once,CASSREAGTGVTNEQFF,TGTGCCAGCAGCCGCGAGGCTGGGACAGGGGTGACCAATGAGCAGTTCTTC
TRBJ2-3,TRBV11-2,.,.,CASSPVSTRGTQYF,TGTGCCAGCAGCCCAGTGAGTACCAGGGGCACGCAGTATTTT
TRBJ2-7,TRBV11-2,TRBD2,.,CASSYGGGATYEQYF,TGTGCCAGCAGCTATGGCGGGGGGGCTACCTACGAGCAGTACTTC
TRBJ2-4,TRBV5-1,TRBD1,once,CASSRIYRGAKNIQYF,TGCGCCAGCAGCCGTATATACAGGGGGGCCAAAAACATTCAGTACTTC
TRBJ2-5,TRBV23-1,TRBD2,.,CASSPGTNGKETQYF,TGCGCCAGCAGTCCCGGGACTAACGGAAAAGAGACCCAGTACTTC
TRBJ2-7,TRBV4-2,.,.,CASSPNPGFVYEQYF,TGTGCCAGCAGCCCCAATCCGGGGTTTGTTTACGAGCAGTACTTC
TRBJ1-2,TRBV30,.,.,CAWSREGRYGYTF,TGTGCCTGGTCACGAGAGGGCCGCTATGGCTACACCTTC
TRBJ1-5,TRBV6-1,TRBD1,.,CASSEGVNRDRGYSNQPQHF,TGTGCCAGCAGTGAAGGAGTAAACCGGGACAGGGGATATAGCAATCAGCCCCAGCATTTT
TRBJ2-1,TRBV5-4,TRBD2,.,CASSAATSGHNEQFF,TGTGCCAGCAGCGCCGCCACTAGCGGTCACAATGAGCAGTTCTTC
TRBJ2-1,TRBV2,TRBD2,.,CASSPTSGAYNEQFF,TGTGCCAGCAGTCCGACTAGCGGGGCCTACAATGAGCAGTTCTTC
TRBJ2-3,TRBV10-3,TRBD1,.,CAISARDRGTDTQYF,TGTGCCATCAGTGCCCGGGACAGGGGCACAGATACGCAGTATTTT
TRBJ1-4,TRBV2,TRBD1,.,CASRQGVSTNEKLFF,TGTGCCAGCAGACAGGGGGTATCAACTAATGAAAAACTGTTTTTT
TRBJ2-1,TRBV5-4,TRBD1,.,CASSLSHWTGGNEQFF,TGTGCCAGCAGCTTGTCCCATTGGACAGGGGGTAATGAGCAGTTCTTC
TRBJ2-1,TRBV11-2,.,.,CASSSRLSTYNEQFF,TGTGCCAGCAGCTCCCGACTCTCCACCTACAATGAGCAGTTCTTC
TRBJ1-1,TRBV28,.,.,CASSLDLAEAFF,TGTGCCAGCAGTTTAGATCTAGCTGAAGCTTTCTTT
TRBJ1-5,TRBV5-1,.,.,CASRTGPHQPQHF,TGCGCCAGCAGGACGGGTCCGCATCAGCCCCAGCATTTT
TRBJ2-1,TRBV29-1,.,.,CSVEDTEWEQFF,TGCAGCGTTGAAGATACTGAGTGGGAGCAGTTCTTC
TRBJ2-2,TRBV27,.,.,CASSLTGTLNTGELFF,TGTGCCAGCAGTTTAACCGGGACTCTGAACACCGGGGAGCTGTTTTTT
TRBJ2-2,TRBV5-1,.,.,CASSAQSGSGTGELFF,TGCGCCAGCAGCGCCCAAAGCGGTAGTGGCACCGGGGAGCTGTTTTTT
TRBJ1-5,TRBV6-6,TRBD1,.,CASTYGRGQFNQPQHF,TGTGCCAGCACCTACGGGAGGGGGCAATTTAATCAGCCCCAGCATTTT
TRBJ2-7,TRBV6-1,.,.,CASSGRTAYEQYF,TGTGCCAGCAGTGGGAGGACAGCTTACGAGCAGTACTTC
TRBJ2-7,TRBV13,TRBD2,.,CASSSSGLADPYEQYF,TGTGCCAGCAGCTCCTCGGGACTAGCGGACCCCTACGAGCAGTACTTC
TRBJ1-6,TRBV30,.,.,CAWRWTRDSPLHF,TGTGCCTGGAGATGGACGAGGGATTCACCCCTCCACTTT
TRBJ2-1,TRBV1,.,.,CTSSQDRGAPYNEQFF,TGCACCAGCAGCCAAGACAGGGGAGCCCCTTACAATGAGCAGTTCTTC
TRBJ1-5,TRBV4-1,TRBD1,few,CASSQGQGYQPQHF,TGCGCCAGCAGCCAGGGACAGGGGTACCAGCCCCAGCATTTT
TRBJ1-6,TRBV9,TRBD1,.,CASSAGQGLESPLHF,TGTGCCAGCAGCGCTGGACAGGGTTTAGAATCACCCCTCCACTTT
TRBJ1-2,TRBV5-1,TRBD1,.,CASSSILTFPPNRGWGGYTF,TGCGCCAGCAGCTCGATTCTAACATTCCCGCCGAACAGGGGATGGGGAGGCTACACCTTC
TRBJ2-7,TRBV30,.,.,CAWSVFGPVEQYF,TGTGCCTGGAGTGTTTTTGGGCCCGTTGAGCAGTACTTC
TRBJ2-1,TRBV6-5,TRBD1,.,CASSYSPGQGAHEQFF,TGTGCCAGCAGTTACTCTCCGGGACAGGGGGCGCATGAGCAGTTCTTC